The rows below give T cell receptor beta chains drawn from one sample of a study of CD8 T cells in Susac syndrome. One entry per CDR3 protein results from TCRdb running MiXCR on the immunoSEQ multiplex PCR reads. The repertoire consists of 100,000 to 150,000 distinct CDR3 sequences, with around 96% occurring once and the leading ten covering 0.2% to 0.25%. Sequencing was carried out using CD8+ T cells from PBMCs. These TCRs come from a human donor with Susac syndrome. The CDR3 runs from the conserved cysteine through the conserved F or W. D genes are given only for firm matches. Size is stated for part of the rows, as once, few or many counts, or as a class when the clone is expanded.

j_gene: TRBJ2-5; v_gene: TRBV13; d_gene: NA; abundance: once; CDR3aa: CASSLAQVRGETQYF; CDR3nt: TGTGCCAGCAGCTTAGCCCAGGTTAGAGGAGAGACCCAGTACTTC
j_gene: TRBJ2-1; v_gene: TRBV7-9; d_gene: NA; abundance: NA; CDR3aa: CASSPRTLRSYNEQFF; CDR3nt: TGTGCCAGCAGCCCCAGGACTCTTCGCTCCTACAATGAGCAGTTCTTC
j_gene: TRBJ2-3; v_gene: TRBV4-1; d_gene: NA; abundance: NA; CDR3aa: CASSQETLVITDTQYF; CDR3nt: TGCGCCAGCAGCCAAGAAACACTAGTTATAACAGATACGCAGTATTTT
j_gene: TRBJ2-1; v_gene: TRBV9; d_gene: TRBD2; abundance: NA; CDR3aa: CASSAAGGTSGRISYNEQFF; CDR3nt: TGTGCCAGCAGCGCAGCGGGTGGGACTAGCGGGAGGATTTCCTACAATGAGCAGTTCTTC
j_gene: TRBJ1-4; v_gene: TRBV4-1; d_gene: NA; abundance: NA; CDR3aa: CASSQGEGSGEKLFF; CDR3nt: TGCGCCAGCAGCCAAGGGGAGGGTAGCGGTGAAAAACTGTTTTTT
j_gene: TRBJ2-6; v_gene: TRBV6-2/TRBV6-3; d_gene: NA; abundance: NA; CDR3aa: CASTQGGSYSGANVLTF; CDR3nt: TGTGCCAGCACTCAAGGGGGGAGTTACTCTGGGGCCAACGTCCTGACTTTC
j_gene: TRBJ1-1; v_gene: TRBV12-3/TRBV12-4; d_gene: NA; abundance: NA; CDR3aa: CASSLLRTNTEAFF; CDR3nt: TGTGCCAGCAGTTTACTGCGGACGAACACTGAAGCTTTCTTT
j_gene: TRBJ2-5; v_gene: TRBV14; d_gene: TRBD2; abundance: NA; CDR3aa: CASSQEAGSETQYF; CDR3nt: TGTGCCAGCAGCCAAGAAGCGGGATCTGAGACCCAGTACTTC
j_gene: TRBJ2-7; v_gene: TRBV27; d_gene: NA; abundance: once; CDR3aa: CASSRDQTSYEQYF; CDR3nt: TGTGCCAGCAGCCGGGACCAAACCTCATACGAGCAGTACTTC
j_gene: TRBJ1-2; v_gene: TRBV7-9; d_gene: TRBD1; abundance: once; CDR3aa: CASSPRDSYGYTF; CDR3nt: TGTGCCAGCAGCCCCCGGGACAGCTATGGCTACACCTTC
j_gene: TRBJ2-1; v_gene: TRBV4-1; d_gene: TRBD2; abundance: NA; CDR3aa: CASSQEAGGLNEQFF; CDR3nt: TGCGCCAGCAGCCAAGAAGCGGGGGGGCTTAATGAGCAGTTCTTC
j_gene: TRBJ2-7; v_gene: TRBV27; d_gene: NA; abundance: NA; CDR3aa: CASSWVSGTYEQYF; CDR3nt: TGTGCCAGCAGTTGGGTCTCCGGAACGTACGAGCAGTACTTC
j_gene: TRBJ1-1; v_gene: TRBV9; d_gene: NA; abundance: NA; CDR3aa: CASSPGVNTEAFF; CDR3nt: TGTGCCAGCAGTCCTGGGGTGAACACTGAAGCTTTCTTT
j_gene: TRBJ2-3; v_gene: TRBV11-2; d_gene: NA; abundance: NA; CDR3aa: CASSLVGGGPGTDTQYF; CDR3nt: TGTGCCAGCAGCTTAGTGGGTGGGGGACCCGGCACAGATACGCAGTATTTT
j_gene: TRBJ2-5; v_gene: TRBV27; d_gene: NA; abundance: NA; CDR3aa: CASSSMGGAQETQYF; CDR3nt: TGTGCCAGCAGTTCCATGGGGGGGGCGCAAGAGACCCAGTACTTC
j_gene: TRBJ2-3; v_gene: TRBV9; d_gene: TRBD2; abundance: NA; CDR3aa: CASSVGELASDTQYF; CDR3nt: TGTGCCAGCAGCGTAGGAGAACTAGCGTCGGATACGCAGTATTTT
j_gene: TRBJ2-7; v_gene: TRBV5-6; d_gene: NA; abundance: once; CDR3aa: CASGGRFSYEQYF; CDR3nt: TGTGCCAGCGGGGGACGATTTAGCTACGAGCAGTACTTC
j_gene: TRBJ2-5; v_gene: TRBV10-3; d_gene: NA; abundance: NA; CDR3aa: CAISESSRAGGGETQYF; CDR3nt: TGTGCCATCAGTGAGTCGAGTAGGGCCGGGGGCGGCGAGACCCAGTACTTC
j_gene: TRBJ2-2; v_gene: TRBV29-1; d_gene: NA; abundance: NA; CDR3aa: CSVGWGSGELFF; CDR3nt: TGCAGCGTTGGTTGGGGTTCCGGGGAGCTGTTTTTT
j_gene: TRBJ1-5; v_gene: TRBV15; d_gene: NA; abundance: NA; CDR3aa: CATSRVPQNGNQPQHF; CDR3nt: TGTGCCACCAGCAGAGTGCCTCAGAACGGCAATCAGCCCCAGCATTTT
j_gene: TRBJ2-1; v_gene: TRBV20-1; d_gene: NA; abundance: NA; CDR3aa: CSAKDRVGVYNEQFF; CDR3nt: TGCAGTGCTAAAGACCGGGTCGGGGTCTACAATGAGCAGTTCTTC
j_gene: TRBJ2-1; v_gene: TRBV18; d_gene: TRBD2; abundance: NA; CDR3aa: CASSPPAAGVNEQFF; CDR3nt: TGTGCCAGCTCACCACCCGCAGCGGGAGTAAATGAGCAGTTCTTC
j_gene: TRBJ2-5; v_gene: TRBV14; d_gene: NA; abundance: NA; CDR3aa: CASSLGPDQETQYF; CDR3nt: TGTGCCAGCAGCCTCGGACCGGACCAAGAGACCCAGTACTTC
j_gene: TRBJ2-2; v_gene: TRBV20-1; d_gene: NA; abundance: once; CDR3aa: CSASGGPGELFF; CDR3nt: TGCAGTGCTAGTGGTGGGCCCGGGGAGCTGTTTTTT
j_gene: TRBJ1-1; v_gene: TRBV20-1; d_gene: TRBD1; abundance: NA; CDR3aa: CSARDQEGQGLLMNTEAFF; CDR3nt: TGCAGTGCTAGAGATCAAGAGGGACAGGGGCTATTAATGAACACTGAAGCTTTCTTT
j_gene: TRBJ2-1; v_gene: TRBV20-1; d_gene: TRBD2; abundance: NA; CDR3aa: CSALSVLREGLDEQFF; CDR3nt: TGCAGTGCTCTTTCGGTCTTGCGGGAGGGCCTAGATGAGCAGTTCTTC
j_gene: TRBJ1-5; v_gene: TRBV12-3/TRBV12-4; d_gene: NA; abundance: NA; CDR3aa: CASSSGGLVQPQHF; CDR3nt: TGTGCCAGCAGTTCCGGGGGGTTGGTTCAGCCCCAGCATTTT
j_gene: TRBJ2-7; v_gene: TRBV7-9; d_gene: TRBD2; abundance: NA; CDR3aa: CASSLVTSGPYEQYF; CDR3nt: TGTGCCAGCAGCTTAGTGACTAGCGGACCATACGAGCAGTACTTC
j_gene: TRBJ2-7; v_gene: TRBV6-1; d_gene: TRBD2; abundance: few; CDR3aa: CASREGLAGAHEQYF; CDR3nt: TGTGCCAGCAGGGAAGGACTAGCGGGAGCCCACGAGCAGTACTTC
j_gene: TRBJ2-7; v_gene: TRBV20-1; d_gene: TRBD1; abundance: once; CDR3aa: CSASRDSPYEQYF; CDR3nt: TGCAGTGCTAGCCGGGACAGCCCCTACGAGCAGTACTTC
j_gene: TRBJ1-5; v_gene: TRBV28; d_gene: NA; abundance: NA; CDR3aa: CASIPTGYSNQPQHF; CDR3nt: TGTGCCAGCATTCCAACAGGGTATAGCAATCAGCCCCAGCATTTT
j_gene: TRBJ2-3; v_gene: TRBV14; d_gene: NA; abundance: NA; CDR3aa: CASSQGWVGRSLNTQYF; CDR3nt: TGTGCCAGCAGCCAAGGTTGGGTCGGTCGGTCGCTCAATACGCAGTATTTT
j_gene: TRBJ1-5; v_gene: TRBV28; d_gene: NA; abundance: NA; CDR3aa: CASSHNREVQPQHF; CDR3nt: TGTGCCAGCAGCCATAACAGGGAGGTTCAGCCCCAGCATTTT
j_gene: TRBJ1-6; v_gene: TRBV28; d_gene: NA; abundance: NA; CDR3aa: CASSLPGRHNSPLHF; CDR3nt: TGTGCCAGCAGCCTCCCGGGAAGACATAATTCACCCCTCCACTTT
j_gene: TRBJ1-5; v_gene: TRBV4-1; d_gene: NA; abundance: once; CDR3aa: CASSQDGEHYNQPQHF; CDR3nt: TGCGCCAGCAGCCAAGATGGGGAACACTATAATCAGCCCCAGCATTTT
j_gene: TRBJ2-5; v_gene: TRBV4-1; d_gene: TRBD2; abundance: NA; CDR3aa: CASSQVIAGGQETQYF; CDR3nt: TGCGCCAGCAGCCAAGTTATAGCGGGAGGGCAAGAGACCCAGTACTTC
j_gene: TRBJ2-3; v_gene: TRBV27; d_gene: TRBD2; abundance: NA; CDR3aa: CASTLTSESTDTQYF; CDR3nt: TGTGCCAGCACCTTGACTAGCGAGAGCACAGATACGCAGTATTTT
j_gene: TRBJ1-3; v_gene: TRBV9; d_gene: NA; abundance: NA; CDR3aa: CASSETATYSGNTIYF; CDR3nt: TGTGCCAGCAGCGAAACGGCGACCTACTCTGGAAACACCATATATTTT
j_gene: TRBJ1-5; v_gene: TRBV7-9; d_gene: NA; abundance: NA; CDR3aa: CASSLEWGSNKQPQHF; CDR3nt: TGTGCCAGCAGCTTAGAGTGGGGGAGTAATAAGCAGCCCCAGCATTTT
j_gene: TRBJ2-2; v_gene: TRBV15; d_gene: NA; abundance: NA; CDR3aa: CATEVGETGGELFF; CDR3nt: TGTGCCACCGAGGTGGGGGAGACCGGCGGGGAGCTGTTTTTT
j_gene: TRBJ2-7; v_gene: TRBV30; d_gene: TRBD1; abundance: NA; CDR3aa: CAWSTGTGSYEQYF; CDR3nt: TGTGCCTGGAGTACCGGGACAGGGTCGTACGAGCAGTACTTC
j_gene: TRBJ1-1; v_gene: TRBV5-5; d_gene: NA; abundance: NA; CDR3aa: CASSLEQENTEAFF; CDR3nt: TGTGCCAGCAGCTTGGAACAGGAGAACACTGAAGCTTTCTTT
j_gene: TRBJ2-3; v_gene: TRBV30; d_gene: TRBD2; abundance: NA; CDR3aa: CAWSVGVGGPSTDTQYF; CDR3nt: TGTGCCTGGAGTGTAGGCGTGGGAGGGCCGAGCACAGATACGCAGTATTTT
j_gene: TRBJ2-5; v_gene: TRBV7-9; d_gene: NA; abundance: NA; CDR3aa: CASSLALSGERETQYF; CDR3nt: TGTGCCAGCAGCTTAGCGCTCTCGGGGGAACGGGAGACCCAGTACTTC
j_gene: TRBJ1-4; v_gene: TRBV6-2/TRBV6-3; d_gene: NA; abundance: NA; CDR3aa: CASSLWTGNEKLFF; CDR3nt: TGTGCCAGCAGTTTATGGACGGGTAATGAAAAACTGTTTTTT